These 27 T cell receptor beta chains share one sample of origin, sequenced in a study of lymphopenia after photon versus proton radiotherapy. Produced via immunoSEQ multiplex PCR; TCRdb's table is partial and in-frame only. The sample yields some 25,000 clones, more than 80% seen once. This material consisted of peripheral blood, taken from a patient treated with photon-based radiotherapy. These receptors were collected from a man aged 25-40 years with gastric cancer.

This clone was counted between two and nine times. The gene calls are TRBV5-1 and TRBJ1-2; maybe TRBD1 (6 bases). The CDR3 has 16 residues. Trimming removed 2 bases at V and 7 bases at J, with 21 bases between. Germline lookup yields CDR1 SGHRS and CDR2 YFSETQ. CDR3 sequence (DNA): TGCGCCAGCAGCTTAAGACAGGAAGATAGTAAAGGTGGCTACACCTTC. This encodes CASSLRQEDSKGGYTF.

The chain has TRBV2 and TRBJ2-3; D assignment may be TRBD1 or TRBD2 (5 bases each). V was cut by 6 bases and J by 2 bases, with 18 bases left in between. The CDR3 has 16 amino acids. Germline V gene sequence: CDR1 SNHLY, CDR2 FYNNEI. The CDR3 here is CASSRPGAAVTDTQYF. Here the CDR3 DNA reads TGTGCCAGCAGCCGCCCCGGGGCGGCAGTCACAGATACGCAGTATTTT.

V gene TRBV19 combines with J gene TRBJ2-1; 9 positions agree with TRBD2. CDR3 length: 14 residues. The germline CDR1 and CDR2 sequences are LNHDA and SQIVND (reference sequence). Trimming removed 7 bases from V and 0 bases from J; junction bases left unmatched: 1. The CDR3 loop is CASKREASYNEQFF. The CDR3 region has the DNA TGTGCCAGTAAGCGGGAGGCCTCCTACAATGAGCAGTTCTTC.

For this clone: Other DNA variants within this sample encode the same CDR3. The CDR3 bases are TGTGCCACCAGCAGAGCAGGAGGGGGGACTGAAGCTTTCTTT. Translating it yields CATSRAGGGTEAFF. V is TRBV15 and J is TRBJ1-1, with D perhaps TRBD1 (6 bases). V lost 1 base and J 5 bases, leaving 11 bases between the germline ends. Germline loops: CDR1 LNHNV, CDR2 YYDKDF (reference sequence). CDR3 length: 14 amino acids.

The V call is TRBV28, the J call TRBJ1-5; no clear D gene. With 3 bases removed from V and 2 bases from J, the gap between germline ends came to 11 bases. This CDR3 spans 15 amino acids. Per germline, CDR1 MDHEN and CDR2 SYDVKM. For the CDR3, the DNA is TGTGCCAGCAGTTTTTCCAGTATTGGCAATCAGCCCCAGCATTTT. Residues: CASSFSSIGNQPQHF.

V and J are TRBV6-1 and TRBJ2-7; D may be TRBD1 (6 bases). The V end lost 2 bases, the J end lost 5 bases, and 22 bases lay between the germline ends. The CDR3 contains 17 residues. Germline values: CDR1 MNHNS, CDR2 SASEGT. Here the CDR3 reads CASSERGDIIGEDEQYF. In DNA, the CDR3 is TGTGCCAGCAGTGAAAGAGGGGACATCATAGGTGAAGACGAGCAGTACTTC.

V is TRBV5-4 and J is TRBJ1-2; TRBD1 aligns across 11 bases. Germline assignment: CDR1 SGHNT and CDR2 YYREEE (reference sequence). There are 13 residues in the CDR3. V was clipped by 3 bases and J by 8 bases; unmatched bases: 3. The CDR3 sequence: CASSSDRGHGYTF. Written as DNA, the CDR3 is TGTGCCAGCAGCTCGGACAGGGGGCACGGCTACACCTTC.

The rearrangement uses TRBV28 and TRBJ2-1; D perhaps matches TRBD1 (6 bases). V lost 4 bases and J 6 bases, leaving 10 bases between the germline ends. This CDR3 comprises 13 residues. Germline CDR1 reads MDHEN; CDR2 reads SYDVKM. In DNA, the CDR3 is TGTGCCAGCAGTTCCGGACAGTCCAATGAGCAGTTCTTC. Its translation: CASSSGQSNEQFF.

This clone was seen a single time. The J gene is TRBJ1-4, the V gene TRBV27; D is possibly TRBD1 (6 bases). Germline V gives CDR1 MNHEY, CDR2 SMNVEV (reference sequence). V was pared by 6 bases and J by 1 base, with 15 bases between. CDR3 size: 16 residues. CDR3 sequence reads: CASRGTGMGTNEKLFF. The CDR3 coding sequence is TGTGCCAGCAGGGGAACAGGGATGGGAACTAATGAAAAACTGTTTTTT.

The V call is TRBV11-2, the J call TRBJ2-6; no reliable D call. CDR3 length: 15 amino acids. Germline lookup yields CDR1 SGHAT and CDR2 FQNNGV. Trimming cost V 5 bases and J 0 bases, with 8 bases left between them. CDR3 amino acids: CASSMTVSGANVLTF. The CDR3 nucleotides read TGTGCCAGCAGCATGACGGTCTCTGGGGCCAACGTCCTGACTTTC.

The V gene is TRBV11-1, the J gene TRBJ1-1, with a weak D call TRBD1 (5 bases). V was pared by 3 bases and J by 5 bases, with 10 bases between. CDR1 is SGHAT, CDR2 FQDESV, per germline (reference sequence). This CDR3 comprises 13 residues. CDR3 residues: CASSFGRGTEAFF. The CDR3, as DNA: TGTGCCAGCAGCTTCGGGAGGGGTACTGAAGCTTTCTTT. The full variable domain, in which reference TRBV11-1 and TRBJ1-1 provide the parts outside the CDR3, is EAEVAQSPRYKITEKSQAVAFWCDPISGHATLYWYRQILGQGPELLVQFQDESVVDDSQLPKDRFSAERLKGVDSTLKIQPAELGDSAMYLCASSFGRGTEAFFGQGTRLTVV.

This sequence joins TRBV7-6 and TRBJ2-5; possibly TRBD1 for D (5 bases). Between the trimmed V and J ends, which lost 0 bases and 4 bases, there was a span of 9 bases. Germline assignment: CDR1 SGHVS and CDR2 FNYEAQ. This CDR3 has 14 residues. The CDR3 here is CASSLAGRGETQYF. In nucleotides, the CDR3 is TGTGCCAGCAGCTTAGCGGGGCGAGGAGAGACCCAGTACTTC.

The chain joins TRBV6-9 to TRBJ1-1; D remains unclear. Germline V lookup: CDR1 MNHGY, CDR2 SVAAGI. The V end was cut by 4 bases, the J end by 3 bases, with 12 bases between. The CDR3 is 14 residues long. CDR3 in DNA: TGTGCCAGCAGTTCCCAGGACGGTTACACTGAAGCTTTCTTT. Translating it yields CASSSQDGYTEAFF.

The V and J genes are TRBV18 and TRBJ1-4; D may be TRBD1 (5 bases). Per the germline V gene, CDR1 is KGHSH and CDR2 is LQKENI. The CDR3 loop spans 14 amino acids. V was pared by 3 bases and J by 7 bases, with 12 bases between. The CDR3: CASSPPGGSEKLFF. The CDR3, as DNA: TGTGCCAGCTCACCCCCGGGGGGTAGTGAAAAACTGTTTTTT.

The V gene is TRBV27, the J gene TRBJ2-7; 9 nucleotides align to TRBD1. The CDR3 totals 14 residues. The J segment lost 3 bases and the V segment lost 2 bases, leaving 2 bases of the junction unmatched. The germline CDR1 and CDR2 sequences are MNHEY and SMNVEV (reference sequence). CDR3 amino acids: CASSLGTGIYEQYF. CDR3 in DNA: TGTGCCAGCAGTTTAGGGACAGGGATCTACGAGCAGTACTTC.

V is TRBV9 and J is TRBJ1-2; 9 positions match TRBD1. Germline-derived CDR1 and CDR2 are SGDLS and YYNGEE. Losses at the gene ends were 3 bases for V and 4 bases for J; bases not matched to a gene: 19. The CDR3 runs to 19 residues. As DNA, the CDR3 is TGTGCCAGCAGCGGCCCCCTAATGACCTACAGGGGGCTCGGCTATGGCTACACCTTC. As protein: CASSGPLMTYRGLGYGYTF. Full variable domain (outside the CDR3, taken from reference TRBV9 and TRBJ1-2): DSGVTQTPKHLITATGQRVTLRCSPRSGDLSVYWYQQSLDQGLQFLIQYYNGEERAKGNILERFSAQQFPDLHSELNLSSLELGDSALYFCASSGPLMTYRGLGYGYTFGSGTRLTVV.

CDR3 protein: CASSEQGSVYNEQFF. In nucleotides, the CDR3 is TGCGCCAGCAGTGAGCAGGGGTCGGTGTACAATGAGCAGTTCTTC. The J gene is TRBJ2-1, the V gene TRBV10-2; D is perhaps TRBD1 (6 bases). Germline CDR1 is WSHSY and CDR2 is SAAADI. The V and J ends lost 2 bases and 4 bases respectively, with 12 bases between them. This CDR3 comprises 15 residues.

This sequence joins TRBV7-9 and TRBJ2-3, with a possible D match to TRBD2 (7 bases). V was pared by 5 bases and J by 9 bases, with 21 bases between. CDR3 length: 15 amino acids. Germline assignment: CDR1 SEHNR and CDR2 FQNEAQ (reference sequence). The CDR3 here is CASSVSVRPGGTQYF. CDR3 nucleotides: TGTGCCAGCAGCGTATCAGTCCGGCCGGGGGGCACGCAGTATTTT.

The chain joins TRBV9 to TRBJ2-2; D call uncertain. Trimming took 1 base from V and 3 from J, leaving 10 bases between them. Germline lookup yields CDR1 SGDLS and CDR2 YYNGEE. The CDR3 extends over 15 amino acids. CDR3 in amino acids: CASSVQATYTGELFF. CDR3 sequence (DNA): TGTGCCAGCAGCGTACAGGCTACTTACACCGGGGAGCTGTTTTTT. The whole variable domain, filled in from reference TRBV9 and TRBJ2-2, reads DSGVTQTPKHLITATGQRVTLRCSPRSGDLSVYWYQQSLDQGLQFLIQYYNGEERAKGNILERFSAQQFPDLHSELNLSSLELGDSALYFCASSVQATYTGELFFGEGSRLTVL.

The V gene is TRBV27, the J gene TRBJ2-3; TRBD2 matches 8 bases. The CDR3 has 17 amino acids. Per the germline V gene, CDR1 is MNHEY and CDR2 is SMNVEV (reference sequence). V trimming: 5 bases; J trimming: 2 bases; junction bases outside the gene matches: 12. The CDR3 coding sequence is TGTGCCAGCAGTGCCAGGGTGGCGGGAGGTCTCACAGATACGCAGTATTTT. Protein sequence: CASSARVAGGLTDTQYF.

CDR3 in amino acids: CASSNMGDTQYF. The CDR3 DNA follows: TGTGCCAGCAGTAATATGGGAGATACGCAGTATTTT. The chain recombines TRBV6-1 with TRBJ2-3; D not resolved. Trimming cost V 5 bases and J 5 bases, with 8 bases left between them. The germline V gene has CDR1 MNHNS and CDR2 SASEGT. This CDR3 has 12 residues.

V is TRBV7-3 and J is TRBJ2-3; D call uncertain. V was cut by 2 bases and J by 6 bases, with 9 bases left in between. The CDR3 runs 13 residues. Germline assignment: CDR1 SGHTA and CDR2 FQGTGA. DNA of the CDR3: TGTGCCAGCAGCTTAGTCAGGAGTGATACGCAGTATTTT. It codes for CASSLVRSDTQYF.

The chain carries TRBV2 and TRBJ2-3; D may be TRBD2 (5 bases). The CDR3 is 15 residues long. Trimming removed 6 bases at V and 6 bases at J, with 19 bases between. CDR1 and CDR2 from the germline V gene are SNHLY and FYNNEI. The CDR3 bases are TGTGCCAGCAGACAGCGGATAAAAAAGTTGGATACGCAGTATTTT. Translation gives CASRQRIKKLDTQYF.

This clone has only one observation. For the CDR3, the DNA is TGTGCCACCAGCAGACTCCAGGGGAAAGATCAGCCCCAGCATTTT. This translates into CATSRLQGKDQPQHF. The rearrangement joins TRBV15 to TRBJ1-5, with D perhaps TRBD1 (6 bases). V lost 2 bases, J lost 5 bases, and 13 bases lay in between. This CDR3 is 15 amino acids long. Germline V CDR1 and CDR2: LNHNV, YYDKDF (reference sequence).

The J gene is TRBJ2-2, the V gene TRBV28; 11 bases line up with TRBD2. CDR3 length: 18 residues. CDR1 MDHEN and CDR2 SYDVKM come from the germline V gene. Trimming took 3 bases from V and 4 from J; bases not matched to a gene: 10. CDR3 in DNA: TGTGCCAGCAGTTTGACTAGCGGGATTGGGGTGAGCACCGGGGAGCTGTTTTTT. It specifies CASSLTSGIGVSTGELFF.

This clone was observed a single time. V and J are TRBV11-3 and TRBJ1-2, with 10 positions matching TRBD1. The CDR3 covers 14 residues. The germline CDR1 and CDR2 sequences are SGHNT and YENEEA. The ends lost 7 bases at V and 2 bases at J; junction bases unmatched: 4. The CDR3 DNA sequence: TGTGCCAGCACCCAGGGACAGGGGAACTATGGCTACACCTTC. Residues: CASTQGQGNYGYTF.

V is TRBV10-1 and J is TRBJ2-3, with D unresolved. The CDR3 has 13 amino acids. The ends were cut back, 4 bases at V and 2 bases at J, with 7 bases in the middle. CDR1 WNHNN and CDR2 SYGVQD come from the germline V gene (reference sequence). The CDR3 here is CASSGQITDTQYF. In nucleotides, the CDR3 is TGCGCCAGCAGTGGCCAAATCACAGATACGCAGTATTTT.